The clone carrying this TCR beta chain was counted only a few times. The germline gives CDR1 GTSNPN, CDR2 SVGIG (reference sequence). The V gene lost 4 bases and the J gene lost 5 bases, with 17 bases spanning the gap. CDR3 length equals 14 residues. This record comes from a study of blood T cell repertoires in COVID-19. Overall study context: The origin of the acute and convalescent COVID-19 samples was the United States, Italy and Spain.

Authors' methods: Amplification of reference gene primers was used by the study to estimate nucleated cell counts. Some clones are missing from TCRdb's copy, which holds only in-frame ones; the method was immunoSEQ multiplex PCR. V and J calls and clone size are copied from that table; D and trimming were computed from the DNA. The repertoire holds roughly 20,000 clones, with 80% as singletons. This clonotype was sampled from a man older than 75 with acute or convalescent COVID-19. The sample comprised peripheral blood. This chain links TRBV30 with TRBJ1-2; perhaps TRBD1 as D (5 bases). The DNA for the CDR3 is TGTGCCTGGATTCCCCATAGGGGATCGTATGGCTACACCTTC. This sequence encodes CAWIPHRGSYGYTF.